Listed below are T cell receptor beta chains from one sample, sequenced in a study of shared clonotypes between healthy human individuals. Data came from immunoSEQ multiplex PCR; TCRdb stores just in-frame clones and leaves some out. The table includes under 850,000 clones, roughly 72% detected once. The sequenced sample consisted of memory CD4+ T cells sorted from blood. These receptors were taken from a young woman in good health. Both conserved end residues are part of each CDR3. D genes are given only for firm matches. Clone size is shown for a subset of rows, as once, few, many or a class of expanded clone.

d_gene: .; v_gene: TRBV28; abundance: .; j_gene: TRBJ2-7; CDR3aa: CASSLDPPPYEQYF; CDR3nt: TGTGCCAGCAGTTTAGACCCGCCCCCCTACGAGCAGTACTTC
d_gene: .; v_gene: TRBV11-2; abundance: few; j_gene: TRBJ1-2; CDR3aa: CASREAGFYGYTF; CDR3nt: TGTGCCAGCAGGGAGGCAGGGTTCTATGGCTACACCTTC
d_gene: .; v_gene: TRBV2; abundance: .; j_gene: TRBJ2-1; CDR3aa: CASSDRGSDNEQFF; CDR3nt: TGTGCCAGCAGTGATCGTGGGAGCGACAATGAGCAGTTCTTC
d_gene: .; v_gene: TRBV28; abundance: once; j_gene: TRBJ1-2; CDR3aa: CASRVRAGAYGYTF; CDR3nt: TGTGCCAGCAGAGTACGGGCAGGGGCGTATGGCTACACCTTC
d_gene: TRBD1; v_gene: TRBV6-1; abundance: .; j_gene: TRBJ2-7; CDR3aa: CASSDRDRGIRGQYF; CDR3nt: TGTGCCAGCAGTGACCGGGACAGGGGAATTCGTGGGCAGTACTTC
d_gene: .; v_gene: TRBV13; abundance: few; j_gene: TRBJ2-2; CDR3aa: CASSWLGTGELFF; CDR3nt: TGTGCCAGCAGCTGGTTGGGGACCGGGGAGCTGTTTTTT
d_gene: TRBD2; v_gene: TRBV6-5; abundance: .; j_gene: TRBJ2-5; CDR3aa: CASSPLGAGWETQYF; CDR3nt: TGTGCCAGCAGCCCGCTCGGAGCGGGGTGGGAGACCCAGTACTTC
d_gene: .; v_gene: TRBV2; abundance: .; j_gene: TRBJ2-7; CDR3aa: CASKNRQGSYEQYF; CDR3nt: TGTGCCAGCAAGAACCGGCAGGGGTCGTACGAGCAGTACTTC
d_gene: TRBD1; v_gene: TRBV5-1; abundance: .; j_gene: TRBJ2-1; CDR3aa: CASSHPPGTAGDEQFF; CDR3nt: TGCGCCAGCAGCCATCCTCCCGGGACAGCAGGGGATGAGCAGTTCTTC
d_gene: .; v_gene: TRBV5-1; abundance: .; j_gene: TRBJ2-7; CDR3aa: CASSLAGLADEQYF; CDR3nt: TGCGCCAGCAGCTTGGCAGGTTTGGCCGACGAGCAGTACTTC
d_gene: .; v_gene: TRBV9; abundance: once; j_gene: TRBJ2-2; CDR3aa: CASLGRVNTGELFF; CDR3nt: TGTGCCAGCCTTGGCAGGGTGAACACCGGGGAGCTGTTTTTT
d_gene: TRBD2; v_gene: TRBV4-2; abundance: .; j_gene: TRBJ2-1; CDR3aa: CASSPAPGTSGNNEQFF; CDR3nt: TGTGCCAGCAGCCCCGCCCCCGGGACTAGCGGGAACAATGAGCAGTTCTTC
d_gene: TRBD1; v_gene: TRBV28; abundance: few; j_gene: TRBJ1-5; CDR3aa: CASSDRGRQPQHF; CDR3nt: TGTGCCAGCAGTGACAGGGGAAGGCAGCCCCAGCATTTT
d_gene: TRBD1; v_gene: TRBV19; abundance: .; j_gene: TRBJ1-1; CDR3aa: CASRTGVAGEAFF; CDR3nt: TGTGCCAGTAGGACAGGGGTTGCGGGTGAAGCTTTCTTT
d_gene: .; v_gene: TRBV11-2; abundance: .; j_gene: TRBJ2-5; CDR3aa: CASSLDTIQETQYF; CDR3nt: TGTGCCAGCAGCTTAGATACTATCCAAGAGACCCAGTACTTC
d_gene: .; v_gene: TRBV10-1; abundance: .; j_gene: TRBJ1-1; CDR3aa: CASSSTLNTEAFF; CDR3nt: TGCGCCAGCAGTAGCACACTGAACACTGAAGCTTTCTTT
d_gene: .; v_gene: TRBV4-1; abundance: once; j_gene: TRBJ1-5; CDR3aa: CASSPAPRADPQPQHF; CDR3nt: TGCGCCAGCAGCCCAGCCCCGAGGGCAGATCCTCAGCCCCAGCATTTT
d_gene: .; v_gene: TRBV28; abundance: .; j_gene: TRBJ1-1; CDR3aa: CASSLSPLPEAFF; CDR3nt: TGTGCCAGCAGTCTATCCCCCCTACCCGAAGCTTTCTTT
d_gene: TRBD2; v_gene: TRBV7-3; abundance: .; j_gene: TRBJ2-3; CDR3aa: CASGRSSGRASDTQYF; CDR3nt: TGTGCCAGCGGCAGGAGTAGCGGGAGGGCCTCAGATACGCAGTATTTT
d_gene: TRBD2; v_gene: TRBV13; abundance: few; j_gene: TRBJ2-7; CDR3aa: CASRSSGSSYEQYF; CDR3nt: TGTGCCAGCAGATCTAGCGGGAGCTCCTACGAGCAGTACTTC
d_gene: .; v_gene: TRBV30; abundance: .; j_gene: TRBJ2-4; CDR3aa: CAWSVMGYGLSGKNIQYF; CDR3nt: TGTGCCTGGAGTGTAATGGGGTATGGTCTTTCCGGCAAAAACATTCAGTACTTC
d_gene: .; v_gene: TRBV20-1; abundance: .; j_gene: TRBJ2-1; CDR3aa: CSAIKDEQFF; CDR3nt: TGCAGTGCTATCAAGGATGAGCAGTTCTTC
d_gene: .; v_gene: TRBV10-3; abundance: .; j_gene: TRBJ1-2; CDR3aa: CAISPQGSYGYTF; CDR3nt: TGTGCCATCAGTCCCCAGGGGTCATATGGCTACACCTTC
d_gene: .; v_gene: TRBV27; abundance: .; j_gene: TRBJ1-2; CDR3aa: CASSQRAQPLTYGYTF; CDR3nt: TGTGCCAGCAGTCAGAGGGCCCAGCCGTTGACCTATGGCTACACCTTC
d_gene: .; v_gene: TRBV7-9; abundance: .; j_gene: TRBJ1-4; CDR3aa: CAAEGPRREKLFF; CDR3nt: TGTGCCGCCGAGGGGCCTAGGCGGGAAAAACTGTTTTTT
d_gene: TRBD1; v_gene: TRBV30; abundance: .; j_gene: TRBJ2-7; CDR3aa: CAWSTGGYEQYF; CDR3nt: TGTGCCTGGAGCACAGGGGGATACGAGCAGTACTTC
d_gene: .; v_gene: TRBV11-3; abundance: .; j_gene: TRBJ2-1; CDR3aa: CASSLEGGGQFF; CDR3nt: TGTGCCAGCAGCTTAGAGGGGGGCGGGCAGTTCTTC
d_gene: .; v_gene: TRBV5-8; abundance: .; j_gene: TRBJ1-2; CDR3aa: CASSYQNHGYTF; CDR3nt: TGTGCCAGCAGCTATCAGAACCATGGCTACACCTTC
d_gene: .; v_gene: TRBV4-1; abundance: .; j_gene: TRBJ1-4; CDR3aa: CASSQVAYATNEKLFF; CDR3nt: TGCGCCAGCAGCCAAGTGGCGTATGCAACTAATGAAAAACTGTTTTTT
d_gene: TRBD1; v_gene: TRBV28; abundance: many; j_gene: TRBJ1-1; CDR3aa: CASSQGDILRSEAFF; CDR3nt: TGTGCCAGCAGCCAGGGGGACATATTACGCTCGGAAGCTTTCTTT
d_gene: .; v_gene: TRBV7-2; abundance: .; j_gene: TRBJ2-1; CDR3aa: CASTQGGGSYNEQFF; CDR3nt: TGTGCCAGCACCCAGGGGGGAGGTTCCTACAATGAGCAGTTCTTC
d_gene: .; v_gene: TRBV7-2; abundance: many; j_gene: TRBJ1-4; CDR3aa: CASSRMREKLFF; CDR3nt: TGTGCCAGCAGCCGCATGAGAGAAAAACTGTTTTTT
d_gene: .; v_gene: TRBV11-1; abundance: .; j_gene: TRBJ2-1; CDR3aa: CASSLAGYYEPQHEQFF; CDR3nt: TGTGCCAGCAGCTTAGCGGGGTACTACGAGCCACAGCATGAGCAGTTCTTC
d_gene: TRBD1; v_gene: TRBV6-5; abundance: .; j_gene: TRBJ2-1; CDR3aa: CATGGFYNEQFF; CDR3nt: TGTGCCACAGGGGGATTTTACAATGAGCAGTTCTTC
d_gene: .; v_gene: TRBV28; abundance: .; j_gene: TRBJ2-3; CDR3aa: CASSRGEFTDTQYF; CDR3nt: TGTGCCAGCAGCCGGGGAGAGTTCACAGATACGCAGTATTTT
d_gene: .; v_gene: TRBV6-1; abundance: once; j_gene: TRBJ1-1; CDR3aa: CASSVRGGVEAFF; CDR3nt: TGTGCCAGCAGTGTCCGAGGTGGAGTGGAAGCTTTCTTT